This TCR beta chain stems from a study of CD4 and CD8 cells across lung adenocarcinoma regions. TCRdb reanalysed the PCR reads using MiXCR and keeps one entry per CDR3 protein. Of approximately 11,000 distinct CDR3 sequences in the sample, about 56% were seen once. Sequenced: CD8+ T cells from the center of a lung tumor. The origin of this receptor is a female donor with lung adenocarcinoma. The CD4 and CD8 labels of this study may be unreliable.

Here the CDR3 DNA reads TGTGCCAGCAGTGAGGTAGCGGGAGGGCTTGAGCAGTACTTC. Translating gives CASSEVAGGLEQYF. The chain couples TRBV6-1 to TRBJ2-1; 11 bases map to TRBD2. The J call could be wrong; TRBJ2-7 is a better fit for the DNA end. CDR3 length: 14 residues. Germline CDR1 is MNHNS and CDR2 is SASEGT.